This T cell receptor beta chain was captured by sequencing in a study of breast tumors, draining lymph nodes, adjacent tissues. Study-wide results and limits: Most tumor T cells seemingly derive from lymph node, then expand in tumor. Data only fit, rather than demonstrated, lymph node origin of most tumor T cells.

TCRdb used MiXCR to reprocess the multiplex PCR reads, holding one entry per CDR3 protein. Among more than 250,000 distinct CDR3 sequences, around 31% were seen once, and the ten largest hold around 1%. This clonotype showed up many times. The antigen is unknown. Axillary draining lymph nodes of breast cancer patients supplied the node samples. Trimming took 6 bases from V and 10 from J, leaving 16 bases between them. Germline V lookup: CDR1 SGHAT, CDR2 FQNNGV. The CDR3 spans 14 residues. The origin of this receptor is a female donor with breast cancer. Some clones in this sample may be carry-over from other donors' samples. The sequencing sample was made of axillary lymph node tissue. This chain connects TRBV11-2 to TRBJ1-6, with D possibly matching TRBD1 (6 bases). The CDR3 nucleotides are TGTGCCAGCAGGTTTACAGGGAGTCAATCACCCCTCCACTTT. Residues: CASRFTGSQSPLHF. The variable domain in full, with the rest retrieved from reference TRBV11-2 and TRBJ1-6, is EAGVAQSPRYKIIEKRQSVAFWCNPISGHATLYWYQQILGQGPKLLIQFQNNGVVDDSQLPKDRFSAERLKGVDSTLKIQPAKLEDSAVYLCASRFTGSQSPLHFGNGTRLTVT.